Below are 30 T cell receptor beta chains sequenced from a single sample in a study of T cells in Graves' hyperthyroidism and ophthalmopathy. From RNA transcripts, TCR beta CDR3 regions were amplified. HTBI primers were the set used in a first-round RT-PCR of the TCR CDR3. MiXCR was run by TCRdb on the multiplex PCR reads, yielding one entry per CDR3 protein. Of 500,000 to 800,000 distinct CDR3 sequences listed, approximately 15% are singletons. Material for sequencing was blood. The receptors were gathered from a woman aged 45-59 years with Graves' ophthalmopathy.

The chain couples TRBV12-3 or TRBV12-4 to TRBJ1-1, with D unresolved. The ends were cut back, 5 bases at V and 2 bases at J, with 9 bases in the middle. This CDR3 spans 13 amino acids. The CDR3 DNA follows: TGTGCCAGCAGTCGGTTGGGAAACACTGAAGCTTTCTTT. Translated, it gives CASSRLGNTEAFF.

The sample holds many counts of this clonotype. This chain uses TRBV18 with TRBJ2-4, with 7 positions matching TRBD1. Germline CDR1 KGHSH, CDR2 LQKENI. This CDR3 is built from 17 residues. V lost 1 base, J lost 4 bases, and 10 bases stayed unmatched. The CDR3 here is CASSPLGVRTGKNIQYF. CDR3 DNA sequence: TGTGCCAGCTCACCACTGGGGGTTAGGACAGGAAAAAACATTCAGTACTTC.

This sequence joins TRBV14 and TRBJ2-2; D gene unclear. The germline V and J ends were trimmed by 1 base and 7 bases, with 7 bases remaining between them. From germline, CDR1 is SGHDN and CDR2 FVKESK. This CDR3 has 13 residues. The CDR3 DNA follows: TGTGCCAGCAGCCAAGCAGGCGACGGGGAGCTGTTTTTT. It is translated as CASSQAGDGELFF.

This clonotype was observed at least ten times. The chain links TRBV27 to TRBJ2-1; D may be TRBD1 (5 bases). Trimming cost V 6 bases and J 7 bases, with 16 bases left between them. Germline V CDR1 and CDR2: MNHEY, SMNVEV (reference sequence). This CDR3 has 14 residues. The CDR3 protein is CASSPNRQWNEQFF. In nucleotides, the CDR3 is TGTGCCAGCAGCCCGAATAGACAGTGGAATGAGCAGTTCTTC.

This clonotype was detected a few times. The CDR3 reads CASSLSGAQGEKLFF. The CDR3 DNA reads TGTGCCAGCAGCTTATCAGGGGCCCAGGGTGAAAAACTGTTTTTT. The rearrangement joins TRBV7-9 to TRBJ1-4; D may be TRBD1 (6 bases). There are 15 residues in the CDR3. Trimming cost V 2 bases and J 7 bases, with 14 bases left between them. Looked up from germline, CDR1 is SEHNR and CDR2 is FQNEAQ (reference sequence). Filled out from reference TRBV7-9 and TRBJ1-4, the complete variable domain reads DTGVSQNPRHKITKRGQNVTFRCDPISEHNRLYWYRQTLGQGPEFLTYFQNEAQLEKSRLLSDRFSAERPKGSFSTLEIQRTEQGDSAMYLCASSLSGAQGEKLFFGSGTQLSVL.

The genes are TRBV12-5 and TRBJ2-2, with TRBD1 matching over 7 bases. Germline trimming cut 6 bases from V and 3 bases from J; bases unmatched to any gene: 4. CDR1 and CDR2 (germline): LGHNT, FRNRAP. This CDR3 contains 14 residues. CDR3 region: CASGGDRHTGELFF. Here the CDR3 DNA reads TGTGCTAGTGGGGGGGACAGACACACCGGGGAGCTGTTTTTT. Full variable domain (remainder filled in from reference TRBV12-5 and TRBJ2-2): DARVTQTPRHKVTEMGQEVTMRCQPILGHNTVFWYRQTMMQGLELLAYFRNRAPLDDSGMPKDRFSAEMPDATLATLKIQPSEPRDSAVYFCASGGDRHTGELFFGEGSRLTVL.

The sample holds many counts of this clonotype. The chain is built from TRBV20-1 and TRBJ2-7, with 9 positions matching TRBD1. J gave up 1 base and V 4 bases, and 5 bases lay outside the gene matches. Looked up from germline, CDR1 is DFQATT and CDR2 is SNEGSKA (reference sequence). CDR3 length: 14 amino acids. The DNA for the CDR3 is TGCAGTGCTATAGGACAGGGGACTTCCTACGAGCAGTACTTC. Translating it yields CSAIGQGTSYEQYF.

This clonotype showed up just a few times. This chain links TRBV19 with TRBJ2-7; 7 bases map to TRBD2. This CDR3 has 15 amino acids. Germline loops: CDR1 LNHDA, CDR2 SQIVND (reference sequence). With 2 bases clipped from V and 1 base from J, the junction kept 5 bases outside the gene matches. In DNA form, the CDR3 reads TGTGCCAGTAGTATAACGGGAGGCGATTCCTACGAGCAGTACTTC. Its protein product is CASSITGGDSYEQYF. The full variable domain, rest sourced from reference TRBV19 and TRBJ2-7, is DGGITQSPKYLFRKEGQNVTLSCEQNLNHDAMYWYRQDPGQGLRLIYYSQIVNDFQKGDIAEGYSVSREKKESFPLTVTSAQKNPTAFYLCASSITGGDSYEQYFGPGTRLTVT.

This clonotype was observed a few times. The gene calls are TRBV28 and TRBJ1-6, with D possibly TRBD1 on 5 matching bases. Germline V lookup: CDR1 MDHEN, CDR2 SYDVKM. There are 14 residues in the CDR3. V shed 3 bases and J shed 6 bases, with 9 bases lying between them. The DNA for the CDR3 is TGTGCCAGCAGTTTGCCAGGGCGTAATTCACCCCTCCACTTT. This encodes CASSLPGRNSPLHF.

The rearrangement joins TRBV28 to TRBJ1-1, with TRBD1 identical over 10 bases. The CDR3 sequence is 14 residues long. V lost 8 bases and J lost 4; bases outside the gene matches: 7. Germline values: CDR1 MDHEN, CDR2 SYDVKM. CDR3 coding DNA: TGTGCCAGCGGGTCTTGGACAGGGGGCACTGAAGCTTTCTTT. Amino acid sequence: CASGSWTGGTEAFF.

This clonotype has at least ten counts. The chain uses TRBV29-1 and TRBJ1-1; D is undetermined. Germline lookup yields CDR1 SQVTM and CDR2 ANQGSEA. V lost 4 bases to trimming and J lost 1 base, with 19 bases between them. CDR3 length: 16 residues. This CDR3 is CSVARKEFRGNTEAFF. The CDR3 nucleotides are TGCAGCGTTGCCCGGAAGGAATTTCGGGGGAACACTGAAGCTTTCTTT.

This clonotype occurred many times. The DNA of the CDR3 is TGCGCCAGCAGCTTGGCCCGGACTAGAGGAACCTACAATGAGCAGTTCTTC. It codes for CASSLARTRGTYNEQFF. The chain joins TRBV5-1 to TRBJ2-1; 7 bases fit TRBD2. The CDR3 has 17 residues. Germline CDR1 and CDR2: SGHRS and YFSETQ. With V trimmed by 0 bases and J by 2 bases, 8 bases remained unmatched.

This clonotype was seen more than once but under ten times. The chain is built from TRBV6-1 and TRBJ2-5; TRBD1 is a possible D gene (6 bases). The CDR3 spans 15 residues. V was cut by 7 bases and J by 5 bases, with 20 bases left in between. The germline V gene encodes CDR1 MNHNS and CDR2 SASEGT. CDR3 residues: CASKGDPTGIETQYF. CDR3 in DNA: TGTGCCAGCAAGGGGGATCCTACAGGGATTGAGACCCAGTACTTC.

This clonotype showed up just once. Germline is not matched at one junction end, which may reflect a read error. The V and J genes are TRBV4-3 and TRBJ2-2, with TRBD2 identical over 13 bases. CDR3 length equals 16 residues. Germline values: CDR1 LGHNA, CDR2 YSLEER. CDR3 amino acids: CASSPRTSGSPGKLFF. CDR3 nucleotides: TGCGCCAGCAGCCCACGGACTAGCGGGAGTCCCGGGAAGCTGTTTTTT.

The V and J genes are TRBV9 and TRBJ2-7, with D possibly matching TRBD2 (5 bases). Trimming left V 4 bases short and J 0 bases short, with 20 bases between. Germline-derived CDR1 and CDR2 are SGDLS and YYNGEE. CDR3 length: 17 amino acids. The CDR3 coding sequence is TGTGCCAGCAGCCCCGATCACCGGGGATCGAGCTCCTACGAGCAGTACTTC. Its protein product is CASSPDHRGSSSYEQYF.

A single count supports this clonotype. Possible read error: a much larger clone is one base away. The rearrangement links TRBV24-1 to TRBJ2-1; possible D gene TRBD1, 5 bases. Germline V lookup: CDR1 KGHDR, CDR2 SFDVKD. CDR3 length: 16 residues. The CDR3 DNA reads TGTGCCACCAGTGACCGCGGACAACGCTCCTACAATGAGCAGCTCTTC. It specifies CATSDRGQRSYNEQLF.

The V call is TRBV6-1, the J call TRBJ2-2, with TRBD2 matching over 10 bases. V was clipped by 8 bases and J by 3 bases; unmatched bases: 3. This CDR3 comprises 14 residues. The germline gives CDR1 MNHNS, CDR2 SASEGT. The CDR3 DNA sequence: TGTGCCAGCGGACTAGCGGTTTACACCGGGGAGCTGTTTTTT. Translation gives CASGLAVYTGELFF.

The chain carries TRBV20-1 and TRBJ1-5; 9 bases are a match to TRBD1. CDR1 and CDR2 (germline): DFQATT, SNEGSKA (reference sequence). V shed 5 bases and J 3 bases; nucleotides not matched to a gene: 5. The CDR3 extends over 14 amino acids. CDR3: CSAWTGDDNQPQHF. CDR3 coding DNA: TGCAGTGCTTGGACAGGGGATGACAATCAGCCCCAGCATTTT.

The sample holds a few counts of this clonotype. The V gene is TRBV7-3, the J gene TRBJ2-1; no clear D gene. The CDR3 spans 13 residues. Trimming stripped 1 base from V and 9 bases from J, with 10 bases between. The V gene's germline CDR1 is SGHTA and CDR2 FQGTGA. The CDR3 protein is CASSLNDWSEQFF. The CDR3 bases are TGTGCCAGCAGCTTAAACGACTGGAGTGAGCAGTTCTTC.

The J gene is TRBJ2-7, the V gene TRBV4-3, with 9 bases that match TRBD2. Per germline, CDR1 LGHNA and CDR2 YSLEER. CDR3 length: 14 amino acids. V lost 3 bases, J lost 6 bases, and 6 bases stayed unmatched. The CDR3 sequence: CASSQSGTSREQYF. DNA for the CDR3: TGCGCCAGCAGCCAGTCCGGGACTAGCCGCGAGCAGTACTTC.

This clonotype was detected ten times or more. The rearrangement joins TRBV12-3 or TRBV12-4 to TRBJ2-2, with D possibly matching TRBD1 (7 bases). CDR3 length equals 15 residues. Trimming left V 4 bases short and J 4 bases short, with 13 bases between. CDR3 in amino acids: CASSSRQGGTGELFF. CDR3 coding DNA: TGTGCCAGCAGTTCCCGACAGGGAGGCACCGGGGAGCTGTTTTTT.

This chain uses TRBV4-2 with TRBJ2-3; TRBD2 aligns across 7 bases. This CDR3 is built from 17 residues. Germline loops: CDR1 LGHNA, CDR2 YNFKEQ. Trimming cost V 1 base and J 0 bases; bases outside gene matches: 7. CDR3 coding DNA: TGTGCCAGCAGCCAAGCCCCCCCTAGCGGCAGCACAGATACGCAGTATTTT. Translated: CASSQAPPSGSTDTQYF.

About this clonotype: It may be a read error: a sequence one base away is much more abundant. CDR3 bases: TGTGCCATCAGTCAGGGCAACTATGGCTACACCTTC. Residues: CAISQGNYGYTF. This chain joins TRBV10-3 and TRBJ1-2, with D perhaps TRBD1 (5 bases). Germline V CDR1 and CDR2: ENHRY, SYGVKD. This CDR3 has 12 residues. Trimming took 5 bases from V and 2 from J, leaving 6 bases between them.

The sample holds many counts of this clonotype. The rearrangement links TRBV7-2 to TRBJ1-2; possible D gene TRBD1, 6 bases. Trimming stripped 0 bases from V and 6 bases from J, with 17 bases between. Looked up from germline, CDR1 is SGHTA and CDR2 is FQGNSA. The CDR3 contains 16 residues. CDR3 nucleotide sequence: TGTGCCAGCAGCTTAGCTCTTGGGGCAGGGGTCCATGGCTACACCTTC. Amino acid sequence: CASSLALGAGVHGYTF.

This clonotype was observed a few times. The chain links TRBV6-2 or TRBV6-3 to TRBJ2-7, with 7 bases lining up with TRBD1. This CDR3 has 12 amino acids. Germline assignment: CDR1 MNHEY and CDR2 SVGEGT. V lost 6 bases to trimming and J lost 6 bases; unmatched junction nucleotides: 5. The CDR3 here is CASSMTGTEQYF. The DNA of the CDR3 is TGTGCCAGCAGCATGACAGGGACCGAGCAGTACTTC.

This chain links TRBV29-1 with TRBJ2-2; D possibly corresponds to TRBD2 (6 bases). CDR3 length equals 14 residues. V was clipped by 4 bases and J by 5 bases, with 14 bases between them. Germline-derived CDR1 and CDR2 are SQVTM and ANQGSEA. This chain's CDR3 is CSVGVVAATGELFF. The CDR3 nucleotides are TGCAGCGTTGGGGTGGTAGCGGCTACCGGGGAGCTGTTTTTT.

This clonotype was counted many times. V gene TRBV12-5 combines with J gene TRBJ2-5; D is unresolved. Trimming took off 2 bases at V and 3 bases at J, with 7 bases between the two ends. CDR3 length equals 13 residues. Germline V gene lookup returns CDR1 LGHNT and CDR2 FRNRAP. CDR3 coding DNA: TGTGCTAGTGGTTTGCCCCCGGAAGAGACCCAGTACTTC. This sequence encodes CASGLPPEETQYF.

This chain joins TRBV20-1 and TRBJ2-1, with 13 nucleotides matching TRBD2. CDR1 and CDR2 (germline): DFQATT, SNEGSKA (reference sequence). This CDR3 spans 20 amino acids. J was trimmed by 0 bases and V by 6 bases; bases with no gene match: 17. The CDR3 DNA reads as TGCAGTGCACCGGAGTGGGGGGGACTAGCGGGGACAAGCTCCTACAATGAGCAGTTCTTC. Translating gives CSAPEWGGLAGTSSYNEQFF.

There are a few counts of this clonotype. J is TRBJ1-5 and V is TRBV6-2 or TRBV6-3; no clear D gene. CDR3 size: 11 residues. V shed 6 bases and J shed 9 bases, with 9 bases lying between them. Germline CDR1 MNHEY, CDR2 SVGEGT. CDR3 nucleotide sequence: TGTGCCAGCAGATCAGTTAGGCCCCAGCATTTT. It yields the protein CASRSVRPQHF.

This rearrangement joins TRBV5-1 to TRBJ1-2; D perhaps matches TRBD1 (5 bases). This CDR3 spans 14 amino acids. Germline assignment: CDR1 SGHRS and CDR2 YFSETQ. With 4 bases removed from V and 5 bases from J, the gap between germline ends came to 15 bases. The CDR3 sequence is CASSPGLDFYGYTF. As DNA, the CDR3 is TGCGCCAGCAGCCCAGGGTTGGATTTTTATGGCTACACCTTC.